This entry concerns a single TCR beta chain. Its antigen is unidentified. Amplified TCR beta CDR3 regions came from RNA transcripts. The TCR CDR3 first-round RT-PCR relied on the HTBI primer set. TCRdb passed the multiplex PCR reads through MiXCR, listing each CDR3 protein once. The table includes 450,000 to 650,000 distinct CDR3 sequences, more than 20% detected once. The data belong to a study of T cells in Graves' hyperthyroidism and ophthalmopathy. Study-level points and caveats: Most clonotypes expanded in the thyroid (above 0.001) were also present in blood.

Absent ophthalmopathy progression within 18 months defined stable Graves' hyperthyroidism. Diagnoses used clinical symptoms, serum thyroxine and TRAb, thyroid ultrasound and orbital computed tomography. CDR3 length equals 14 residues. Germline V gene lookup returns CDR1 KGHSH and CDR2 LQKENI. V shed 3 bases and J shed 1 base, with 9 bases lying between them. J is TRBJ1-2 and V is TRBV18; D is unclear. Sequencing used blood. The receptor was isolated from a man between 18 and 29 years old with Graves' hyperthyroidism. Written as DNA, the CDR3 is TGTGCCAGCTCACCCCCCCTTGATAACTATGGCTACACCTTC. Translation gives CASSPPLDNYGYTF. Full variable domain (missing parts from reference TRBV18 and TRBJ1-2): NAGVMQNPRHLVRRRGQEARLRCSPMKGHSHVYWYRQLPEEGLKFMVYLQKENIIDESGMPKERFSAEFPKEGPSILRIQQVVRGDSAAYFCASSPPLDNYGYTFGSGTRLTVV.